These 12 T cell receptor beta chains were sequenced from one sample in a study of post-analysis software for immune sequencing data. Regarding the study as a whole: TRBV segments more frequent in patients than in controls numbered roughly 5 and included TRBV5-6, TRBV5-1 and TRBV20-1.

The TCR beta cDNA libraries carried unique molecular identifiers. TCRdb re-called the PCR reads with MiXCR, one entry per CDR3 protein. The profile covers roughly 570,000 distinct CDR3 sequences, with around 34% appearing a single time and 6% taken by the ten largest. These receptors have no identified antigens. The sequencing input was blood. The source is a girl aged 2-17 years with multiple sclerosis.

The CDR3 loop reads CSARDSQPPYGYTF. CDR3 in DNA: TGCAGTGCTAGAGATAGCCAGCCTCCCTATGGCTACACCTTC. The gene calls are TRBV20-1 and TRBJ1-2; D uncertain. Germline V CDR1 and CDR2: DFQATT, SNEGSKA (reference sequence). The CDR3 covers 14 residues. Trimming removed 0 bases from V and 4 bases from J, with 12 bases in between.

This clonotype has only one observation. V is TRBV7-2 and J is TRBJ2-2; 7 positions match TRBD2. This CDR3 comprises 17 residues. Germline V gene sequence: CDR1 SGHTA, CDR2 FQGNSA. Germline trimming cut 5 bases from V and 7 bases from J; bases unmatched to any gene: 16. CDR3 region: CASSPIGLVARNGELFF. CDR3 in DNA: TGTGCCAGCAGCCCCATTGGACTAGTTGCTAGGAACGGGGAGCTGTTTTTT.

This clonotype was counted a few times. The V and J genes are TRBV5-1 and TRBJ2-7; 10 bases are a match to TRBD1. The CDR3 is 16 residues long. The trim removed 0 bases at V and 6 bases at J, leaving 9 bases unmatched. CDR1 and CDR2 (germline): SGHRS, YFSETQ. CDR3 nucleotide sequence: TGCGCCAGCAGCTTGGGGGACCGGGACAGGGGTACCGAGCAGTACTTC. It encodes CASSLGDRDRGTEQYF.

This clonotype was counted between two and nine times. The V call is TRBV7-2, the J call TRBJ1-2; D is uncertain. Germline V gene lookup returns CDR1 SGHTA and CDR2 FQGNSA. Between the trimmed V and J ends, which lost 5 bases and 3 bases, there was a span of 13 bases. This CDR3 spans 14 amino acids. In DNA form, the CDR3 reads TGTGCCAGCAGCAAACCTCCCGGGCACTATGGCTACACCTTC. It yields the protein CASSKPPGHYGYTF.

The chain recombines TRBV12-3 or TRBV12-4 with TRBJ1-1; D is unclear. With 5 bases removed from V and 0 bases from J, the gap between germline ends came to 7 bases. This CDR3 region has 13 residues. CDR3 sequence: CASSHQVNTEAFF. The CDR3 DNA sequence: TGTGCCAGCAGTCACCAGGTGAACACTGAAGCTTTCTTT.

V usage is TRBV4-1 and J usage is TRBJ2-7; D uncertain. The CDR3 extends over 15 amino acids. Trimming cost V 0 bases and J 2 bases, with 11 bases left between them. Germline V gene sequence: CDR1 MGHRA, CDR2 YSYEKL. The CDR3 DNA reads TGCGCCAGCAGCCAAGATCCGGCTGGGCCCTACGAGCAGTACTTC. Protein product: CASSQDPAGPYEQYF.

This clonotype turned up a few times. The rearrangement links TRBV10-3 to TRBJ2-3; 7 nucleotides line up with TRBD1. There are 14 residues in the CDR3. The junction had 4 bases not matched to a gene; V was cut back by 5 bases and J by 2 bases. Germline CDR1 ENHRY, CDR2 SYGVKD. In nucleotides, the CDR3 is TGTGCCATCAGTCGGACAGGCCTCACAGATACGCAGTATTTT. It yields the protein CAISRTGLTDTQYF.

This clonotype was found a few times. The chain uses TRBV7-6 and TRBJ2-7; TRBD1 aligns across 11 bases. The CDR3 is made up of 14 amino acids. Germline-derived CDR1 and CDR2 are SGHVS and FNYEAQ. The V gene end was trimmed by 5 bases and the J gene end by 4 bases; junction bases not matched to a gene: 4. The chain's CDR3 is CASSIGQGAYEQYF. The CDR3, as DNA: TGTGCCAGCAGCATCGGACAGGGGGCTTACGAGCAGTACTTC.

This clonotype was found a few times. The chain combines TRBV20-1 with TRBJ2-5; 7 bases fit TRBD2. Germline values: CDR1 DFQATT, CDR2 SNEGSKA (reference sequence). CDR3 size: 17 residues. The V segment lost 3 bases and the J segment 5 bases; nucleotides outside the gene matches: 18. This CDR3 reads CSASPLAEGPVTETQYF. As DNA, the CDR3 is TGCAGTGCTAGTCCTCTAGCGGAGGGGCCGGTGACGGAGACCCAGTACTTC.

This chain connects TRBV20-1 to TRBJ1-1; D gene unclear. The CDR3 consists of 14 residues. Trimming cost V 6 bases and J 0 bases, with 14 bases left between them. Per germline, CDR1 DFQATT and CDR2 SNEGSKA (reference sequence). CDR3 residues: CSASRLPMNTEAFF. DNA for the CDR3: TGCAGTGCGTCCCGACTTCCTATGAACACTGAAGCTTTCTTT.

This chain uses TRBV20-1 with TRBJ2-7; D may match TRBD1 or TRBD2 (7 bases each). In germline, CDR1 is DFQATT, CDR2 SNEGSKA (reference sequence). The CDR3 has 14 amino acids. V lost 1 base to trimming and J lost 2 bases, with 12 bases between them. The CDR3 spells CSARGQGGAYEQYF. The DNA for the CDR3 is TGCAGTGCTAGAGGACAGGGAGGGGCCTACGAGCAGTACTTC.

There are many counts of this clonotype. The chain joins TRBV20-1 to TRBJ2-3; tentative D call: TRBD2 (6 bases). In germline, CDR1 is DFQATT, CDR2 SNEGSKA (reference sequence). The CDR3 contains 14 residues. Trimming removed 6 bases from V and 3 bases from J, with 16 bases in between. CDR3 loop: CSAAPGDSTDTQYF. The CDR3 region has the DNA TGCAGTGCCGCCCCGGGAGACAGTACAGATACGCAGTATTTT.